This TCR beta chain was recorded in a study of CD8+CD57+ T cells in acquired aplastic anemia. At the level of the study: Isolated CD4+ and CD8+ cells, once sorted, yielded DNA averaging roughly 3 ug.

With respect to this clonotype: Its specificity is unknown.

Study-level points and caveats: Overlapping CD8+ CDR3 repertoires of patients and controls contained under 30 shared sequences.

Only patients with CD8+CD57+ cell expansion on flow cytometry were chosen for sequencing. The template used for profiling TCR beta VDJ and CDR3 was genomic DNA. TCRdb redid the calling of the reads with MiXCR, one entry per CDR3 protein. The data show 310,000 or so distinct CDR3 sequences, roughly 53% seen once. The J segment lost 2 bases and the V segment lost 4 bases, leaving 3 bases of the junction unmatched. The CDR3 is 15 residues long. Per the germline V gene, CDR1 is KGHDR and CDR2 is SFDVKD. Material: sorted CD4+, CD8+, or CD8+CD57+ T cells (not recorded which) from PBMCs. The TCR was taken from a human donor with aplastic anemia. The chain combines TRBV24-1 with TRBJ1-3; 8 nucleotides agree with TRBD1. In DNA form, the CDR3 reads TGTGCCACCAGTGACTCGACAGGGGCTGGAAACACCATATATTTT. Protein: CATSDSTGAGNTIYF.